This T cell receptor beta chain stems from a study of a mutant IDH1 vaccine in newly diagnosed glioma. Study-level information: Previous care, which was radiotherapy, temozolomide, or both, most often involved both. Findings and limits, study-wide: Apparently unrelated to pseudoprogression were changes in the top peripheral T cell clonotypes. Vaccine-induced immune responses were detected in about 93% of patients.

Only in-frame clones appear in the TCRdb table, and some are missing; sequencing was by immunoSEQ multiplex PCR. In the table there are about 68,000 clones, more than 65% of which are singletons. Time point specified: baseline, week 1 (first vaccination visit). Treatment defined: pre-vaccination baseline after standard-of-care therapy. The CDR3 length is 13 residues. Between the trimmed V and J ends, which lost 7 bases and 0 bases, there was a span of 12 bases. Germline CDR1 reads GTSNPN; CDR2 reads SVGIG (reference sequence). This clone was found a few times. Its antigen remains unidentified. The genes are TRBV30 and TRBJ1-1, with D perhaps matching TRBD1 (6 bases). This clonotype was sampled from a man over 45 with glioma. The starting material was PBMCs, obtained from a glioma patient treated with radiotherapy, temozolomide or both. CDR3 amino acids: CASSGGLNTEAFF. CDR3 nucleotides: TGTGCCTCCTCGGGGGGGCTGAACACTGAAGCTTTCTTT.